The 11 T cell receptor beta chains presented below share a single source sample, sequenced in a study of blood T cell repertoires in COVID-19. The repertoire was sequenced with immunoSEQ multiplex PCR; TCRdb's copy has only in-frame clones and lacks some. The sample records about 170,000 clones, roughly 90% being singletons. The sequencing input was peripheral blood. The receptors come from a man aged 18 to 35 with COVID-19, enrolled during active disease.

The rearrangement uses TRBV5-1 and TRBJ2-5, with a tentative D call TRBD2 (5 bases). Trimming removed 0 bases from V and 5 bases from J, with 11 bases in between. Germline CDR1 and CDR2: SGHRS and YFSETQ. This CDR3 spans 14 amino acids. CDR3 sequence: CASSLEGVWETQYF. The CDR3 nucleotides are TGCGCCAGCAGCTTGGAGGGAGTGTGGGAGACCCAGTACTTC.

This chain uses TRBV28 with TRBJ2-1, with 12 bases lining up with TRBD2. Looked up from germline, CDR1 is MDHEN and CDR2 is SYDVKM. This CDR3 has 21 amino acids. Germline trimming cut 5 bases from V and 7 bases from J; bases unmatched to any gene: 24. The CDR3 here is CASSQPNRLAGVRGSYNEQFF. In DNA form, the CDR3 reads TGTGCCAGCAGTCAACCGAACCGACTAGCGGGAGTTCGGGGTTCGTATAATGAGCAGTTCTTC.

The genes are TRBV10-1 and TRBJ2-7, with TRBD1 matching 8 bases. V shed 9 bases and J 2 bases; nucleotides not matched to a gene: 12. CDR1 and CDR2 (germline): WNHNN, SYGVQD (reference sequence). This CDR3 region has 15 residues. The CDR3 region is CARPLDRAFPYEQYF. CDR3 sequence (DNA): TGCGCCAGACCCCTGGACAGGGCCTTTCCCTACGAGCAGTACTTC.

The chain couples TRBV3-1 (or the pseudogene TRBV3-2) to TRBJ2-3, with TRBD2 matching 9 bases. Germline values: CDR1 LGHDT, CDR2 YNNKEL (reference sequence). This CDR3 has 16 amino acids. V lost 4 bases to trimming and J lost 4 bases; unmatched junction nucleotides: 9. This CDR3 is CASSRSRVAGADTQYF. CDR3 nucleotides: TGTGCCAGCAGCCGTAGTCGGGTAGCGGGAGCAGATACGCAGTATTTT.

CDR3 in DNA: TGTGCCATCAGTGTGGCAGGGAAGAACTATGGCTACACCTTC. Its translation is CAISVAGKNYGYTF. The chain uses TRBV10-3 and TRBJ1-2; D might be TRBD1 (5 bases). V lost 4 bases and J 2 bases, leaving 11 bases between the germline ends. The CDR3 extends over 14 amino acids. In germline, CDR1 is ENHRY, CDR2 SYGVKD.

This chain connects TRBV7-9 to TRBJ1-1, with D perhaps matching TRBD1 (6 bases). Germline values: CDR1 SEHNR, CDR2 FQNEAQ (reference sequence). The CDR3 is made up of 13 amino acids. Trimming took off 5 bases at V and 7 bases at J, with 14 bases between the two ends. CDR3 coding DNA: TGTGCCAGCAGCCCGACCACAGGGAATGAAGCTTTCTTT. Amino acid sequence: CASSPTTGNEAFF.

This chain joins TRBV3-1 (or the pseudogene TRBV3-2) and TRBJ1-2, with a weak D call TRBD1 (5 bases). CDR1 is LGHDT, CDR2 YNNKEL, per germline (reference sequence). The V end lost 1 base, the J end lost 6 bases, and 12 bases lay between the germline ends. The CDR3 is made up of 14 amino acids. The CDR3 nucleotides read TGTGCCAGCAGCCAAGCTTACCTCAGGGATGGCTACACCTTC. Its protein product is CASSQAYLRDGYTF.

The genes are TRBV7-9 and TRBJ2-2; 9 nucleotides agree with TRBD2. With 4 bases clipped from V and 3 bases from J, the junction kept 15 bases outside the gene matches. Germline CDR1 reads SEHNR; CDR2 reads FQNEAQ (reference sequence). This CDR3 region has 19 residues. This CDR3 reads CASSSPLFSGRLDTGELFF. CDR3 nucleotides: TGTGCCAGCAGCTCACCTTTATTTAGCGGGAGATTAGACACCGGGGAGCTGTTTTTT.

This chain joins TRBV7-9 and TRBJ1-4, with 7 bases that match TRBD1. Germline V gene sequence: CDR1 SEHNR, CDR2 FQNEAQ (reference sequence). The CDR3 covers 15 residues. Trimming took 4 bases from V and 3 from J; bases not matched to a gene: 5. The CDR3 loop is CASSSSGTANEKLFF. The CDR3 bases are TGTGCCAGCAGCTCATCCGGGACAGCTAATGAAAAACTGTTTTTT.

The chain recombines TRBV6-6 with TRBJ1-1; no reliable D call. This CDR3 is built from 12 residues. V lost 7 bases to trimming and J lost 1 base, with 7 bases between them. Per germline, CDR1 MNHNY and CDR2 SVGAGI (reference sequence). The CDR3 protein is CASTFPNTEAFF. The CDR3 nucleotides are TGTGCCAGCACTTTTCCGAACACTGAAGCTTTCTTT.

This sequence joins TRBV13 and TRBJ2-7; 9 bases match TRBD1. The CDR3 sequence is 16 residues long. Trimming removed 7 bases from V and 4 bases from J; junction bases left unmatched: 14. CDR1 is PRHDT, CDR2 FYEKMQ, per germline (reference sequence). The CDR3 DNA follows: TGTGCCAGCACTCTCCAGGGGGGACAGGGCCAATACGAGCAGTACTTC. Its protein product is CASTLQGGQGQYEQYF.